Below, 10 T cell receptor beta chains from the same sample are listed, as sequenced in a study of blood T cell repertoires in COVID-19. Sequenced by immunoSEQ multiplex PCR; TCRdb stores in-frame clones only, minus some. This sample has some 130,000 clones, with roughly 84% found just once. Sequenced sample: PBMCs or T cells enriched from blood (not recorded which). The receptors were sampled from a man aged 40-50 years with acute COVID-19.

This clone has only a few counts. The rearrangement uses TRBV28 and TRBJ1-5; D perhaps matches TRBD1 (5 bases). The CDR3 covers 16 residues. CDR1 is MDHEN, CDR2 SYDVKM, per germline. The ends were cut back, 4 bases at V and 4 bases at J, with 17 bases in the middle. The CDR3 here is CASSSISLTGNQPQHF. CDR3 DNA: TGTGCCAGCAGTTCTATTAGTTTAACAGGAAATCAGCCCCAGCATTTT.

The J gene is TRBJ1-1, the V gene TRBV4-2, with 7 bases matching TRBD1. CDR3 length: 15 amino acids. V lost 1 base and J lost 3; bases outside the gene matches: 5. The germline gives CDR1 LGHNA, CDR2 YNFKEQ. CDR3 in amino acids: CASSQGSGGDTEAFF. The CDR3 region has the DNA TGTGCCAGCAGCCAAGGATCAGGGGGAGACACTGAAGCTTTCTTT.

The rearrangement links TRBV7-2 to TRBJ2-7, with 9 bases identical to TRBD1. This CDR3 is 17 amino acids long. With 4 bases clipped from V and 4 bases from J, the junction kept 14 bases outside the gene matches. Germline assignment: CDR1 SGHTA and CDR2 FQGNSA. The DNA of the CDR3 is TGTGCCAGCAGCTCCACTCCGACAGGGGGGATTCCGTACGAGCAGTACTTC. It specifies CASSSTPTGGIPYEQYF.

The chain joins TRBV19 to TRBJ2-2; the D gene is possibly TRBD1 (6 bases). V was cut by 8 bases and J by 7 bases, with 23 bases left in between. Looked up from germline, CDR1 is LNHDA and CDR2 is SQIVND (reference sequence). CDR3 length: 16 residues. This chain's CDR3 is CASLRMAQGYGGELFF. The CDR3 DNA reads TGTGCCAGTCTACGCATGGCCCAGGGGTACGGCGGGGAGCTGTTTTTT.

V is TRBV7-9 and J is TRBJ1-2; D remains ambiguous. Germline assignment: CDR1 SEHNR and CDR2 FQNEAQ (reference sequence). V was pared by 2 bases and J by 4 bases, with 5 bases between. CDR3 length: 12 amino acids. CDR3 nucleotides: TGTGCCAGCAGCTTAAACAGCTATGGCTACACCTTC. Amino acid sequence: CASSLNSYGYTF.

The V call is TRBV5-1, the J call TRBJ1-2, with TRBD1 matching over 7 bases. CDR1 is SGHRS, CDR2 YFSETQ, per germline. V lost 3 bases and J lost 2; bases outside the gene matches: 10. The CDR3 consists of 16 residues. This CDR3 is CASSSSDMTGNYGYTF. The CDR3 DNA sequence: TGCGCCAGCAGCTCCTCAGACATGACAGGGAACTATGGCTACACCTTC.

In regard to this clone: Other DNA sequences in the same sample also yield this CDR3. The rearrangement joins TRBV6-5 to TRBJ1-1; tentative D call: TRBD1 (5 bases). Per the germline V gene, CDR1 is MNHEY and CDR2 is SVGAGI. The CDR3 consists of 13 residues. Trimming removed 6 bases from V and 1 base from J, with 9 bases in between. The CDR3 nucleotides read TGTGCCAGCAGGGGGCAGCCGAACACTGAAGCTTTCTTT. Its translation is CASRGQPNTEAFF.

The V gene is TRBV29-1, the J gene TRBJ2-1, with 9 bases fitting TRBD2. V was clipped by 2 bases and J by 4 bases; unmatched bases: 6. This CDR3 is 15 amino acids long. Germline lookup yields CDR1 SQVTM and CDR2 ANQGSEA. The CDR3 DNA sequence: TGCAGCGTTGAACTGCGGGGGGGCCTTTACAATGAGCAGTTCTTC. Translated: CSVELRGGLYNEQFF.

This chain links TRBV4-1 with TRBJ2-1; 13 bases fit TRBD2. Germline trimming cut 1 base from V and 10 bases from J; bases unmatched to any gene: 10. The germline V gene encodes CDR1 MGHRA and CDR2 YSYEKL. The CDR3 totals 17 residues. CDR3 sequence (DNA): TGCGCCAGCAGCCAAGGGAAAGCGGGACTAGCGGGAAGGGAGCAGTTCTTC. Translation gives CASSQGKAGLAGREQFF.

This sequence joins TRBV11-2 and TRBJ1-6; tentatively, D is TRBD1 (6 bases). The length of the CDR3 is 14 residues. Trimming pared 1 base from V and 8 bases from J, leaving 9 bases between. The germline gives CDR1 SGHAT, CDR2 FQNNGV. DNA for the CDR3: TGTGCCAGCAGCTTAGGCAGGGGCCATTCACCCCTCCACTTT. Its translation: CASSLGRGHSPLHF. Drawing the rest from reference TRBV11-2 and TRBJ1-6, the complete variable domain is EAGVAQSPRYKIIEKRQSVAFWCNPISGHATLYWYQQILGQGPKLLIQFQNNGVVDDSQLPKDRFSAERLKGVDSTLKIQPAKLEDSAVYLCASSLGRGHSPLHFGNGTRLTVT.